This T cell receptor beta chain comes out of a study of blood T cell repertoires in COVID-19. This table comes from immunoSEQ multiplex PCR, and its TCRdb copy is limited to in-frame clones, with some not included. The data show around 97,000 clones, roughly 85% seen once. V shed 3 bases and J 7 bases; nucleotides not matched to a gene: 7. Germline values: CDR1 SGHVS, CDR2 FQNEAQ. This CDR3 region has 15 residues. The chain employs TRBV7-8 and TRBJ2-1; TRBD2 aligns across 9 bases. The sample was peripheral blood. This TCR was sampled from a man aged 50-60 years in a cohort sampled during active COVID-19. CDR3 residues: CASSFLAGNWNEQFF. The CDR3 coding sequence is TGTGCCAGCAGCTTTCTAGCGGGGAATTGGAATGAGCAGTTCTTC.